This TCR beta chain comes out of a study of OX40 agonist ivuxolimab in advanced cancers. Study details: Patients took ivuxolimab, an agonistic anti-OX40 (CD134) antibody. People who had prior anti-PD-1, anti-PD-L1 or anti-CTLA-4 therapy could take part, and around 43% had some. Whole-study results and caveats: In general, CD8+ T cells held more expanded clones than CD4+ did, on average.

The germline V and J ends were trimmed by 6 bases and 0 bases, with 8 bases remaining between them. The CDR3 sequence is 13 residues long. Germline lookup yields CDR1 MNHNS and CDR2 SASEGT. Turning to this clone: Its antigen remains unknown.

This table comes from immunoSEQ multiplex PCR, and its TCRdb copy is limited to in-frame clones, with some not included. Counted here are 70,000 to 95,000 clones, approximately 85% occurring once; the ten biggest clones make up approximately 7%. The input for sequencing was CD4+ or CD8+ T cells sorted from blood, taken in a trial of the OX40 agonist ivuxolimab. The receptor was isolated from an adult with an advanced solid tumor such as melanoma, head and neck, liver or kidney cancer. The genes are TRBV6-1 and TRBJ1-1; possibly TRBD1 for D (5 bases). DNA for the CDR3: TGTGCCAGCAGCCGGGGCATGAACACTGAAGCTTTCTTT. Protein product: CASSRGMNTEAFF.